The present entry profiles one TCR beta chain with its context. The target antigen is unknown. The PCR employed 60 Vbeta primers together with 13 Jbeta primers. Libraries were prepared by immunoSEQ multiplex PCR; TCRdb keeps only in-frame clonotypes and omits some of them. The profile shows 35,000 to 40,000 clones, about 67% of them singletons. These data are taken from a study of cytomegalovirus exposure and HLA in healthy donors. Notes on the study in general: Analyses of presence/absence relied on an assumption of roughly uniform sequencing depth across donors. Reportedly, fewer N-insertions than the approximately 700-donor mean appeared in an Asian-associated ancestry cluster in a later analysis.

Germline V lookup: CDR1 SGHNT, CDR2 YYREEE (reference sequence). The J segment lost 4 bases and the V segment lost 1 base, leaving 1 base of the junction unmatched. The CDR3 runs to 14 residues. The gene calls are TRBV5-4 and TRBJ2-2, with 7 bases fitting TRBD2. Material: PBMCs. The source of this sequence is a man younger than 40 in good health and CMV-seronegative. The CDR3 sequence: CASSLSGGTGELFF. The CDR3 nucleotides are TGTGCCAGCAGCTTGTCGGGGGGCACCGGGGAGCTGTTTTTT.